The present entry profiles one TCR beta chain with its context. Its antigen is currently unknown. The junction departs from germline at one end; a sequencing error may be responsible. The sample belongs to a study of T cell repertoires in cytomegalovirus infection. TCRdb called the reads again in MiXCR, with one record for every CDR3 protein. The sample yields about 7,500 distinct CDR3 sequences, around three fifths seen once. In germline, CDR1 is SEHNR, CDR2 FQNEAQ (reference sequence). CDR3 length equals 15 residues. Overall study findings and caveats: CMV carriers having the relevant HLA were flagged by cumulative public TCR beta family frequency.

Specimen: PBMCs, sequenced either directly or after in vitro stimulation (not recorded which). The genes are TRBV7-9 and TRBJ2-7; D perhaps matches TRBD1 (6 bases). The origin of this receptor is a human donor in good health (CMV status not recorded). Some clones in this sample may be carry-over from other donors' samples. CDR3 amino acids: CASGYRDIGFYEQCF. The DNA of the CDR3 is TGTGCCAGCGGCTACCGGGACATCGGTTTCTACGAGCAGTGCTTC. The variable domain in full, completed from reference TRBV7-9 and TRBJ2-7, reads DTGVSQNPRHKITKRGQNVTFRCDPISEHNRLYWYRQTLGQGPEFLTYFQNEAQLEKSRLLSDRFSAERPKGSFSTLEIQRTEQGDSAMYLCASGYRDIGFYEQCFGPGTRLTVT.